This TCR beta chain was obtained from a study of T cell responses to AZD1222 COVID-19 vaccine. Across the study: Second doses were pooled across both intervals (about 4 or about 12 weeks).

Some clones are missing from TCRdb's copy, which holds only in-frame ones; the method was immunoSEQ multiplex PCR. Of 110,000 to 150,000 clones listed, 85% to 95% are singletons. Whole-study findings and limits: Spike as a whole was targeted by vaccine-associated CD4 TCRs, dominant at 160-218 and 743-854. Spike-specific TCR repertoires showed rising breadth and depth after two AZD1222 doses. Nearly half of the spike-specific TCRs reportedly recognize variant regions that carry no mutations.

A word on this clone: Its specificity is unknown.

Material: peripheral blood, obtained on day 0 of AZD1222 vaccination. The TCR sequence derives from an adult in good health.

The CDR3, as DNA: TGTGCCAGCAGTGCCCCGGGGTACGAGCAGTACTTC. Translated, it gives CASSAPGYEQYF. The chain carries TRBV28 and TRBJ2-7; D perhaps matches TRBD2 (5 bases). V was shortened by 5 bases and J by 4 bases, with 9 bases between the two germline ends. The CDR3 length is 12 residues. Germline CDR1 is MDHEN and CDR2 is SYDVKM.